The next 26 T cell receptor beta chains were all read from a single sample in a study of blood T cell repertoires in COVID-19. Clones were read by immunoSEQ multiplex PCR, and TCRdb kept only the in-frame ones, dropping some. The sample consists of 150,000 to 200,000 clones, roughly 85% of them appearing once. Source material: peripheral blood. These receptors all stem from a man between 50 and 59 years old with active or convalescent COVID-19.

This sequence joins TRBV5-1 and TRBJ2-5; 11 bases match TRBD1. The CDR3 sequence is 15 residues long. Trimming removed 4 bases from V and 5 bases from J; junction bases left unmatched: 7. In germline, CDR1 is SGHRS, CDR2 YFSETQ. CDR3 nucleotide sequence: TGCGCCAGCAGCACAGGACAGGGGGCTCCCGAGACCCAGTACTTC. Translation: CASSTGQGAPETQYF. The whole variable domain, remainder taken from reference TRBV5-1 and TRBJ2-5, is KAGVTQTPRYLIKTRGQQVTLSCSPISGHRSVSWYQQTPGQGLQFLFEYFSETQRNKGNFPGRFSGRQFSNSRSEMNVSTLELGDSALYLCASSTGQGAPETQYFGPGTRLLVL.

V gene TRBV6-2 or TRBV6-3 combines with J gene TRBJ2-1; D unclear. This CDR3 has 13 residues. V lost 2 bases and J lost 7, with 9 bases in between. The germline gives CDR1 MNHEY, CDR2 SVGEGT. In DNA, the CDR3 is TGTGCCAGCAGTTACGCCACAGTAAATGAGCAGTTCTTC. Amino acid sequence: CASSYATVNEQFF.

This clone occurred once. The chain combines TRBV5-6 with TRBJ1-2; 7 nucleotides agree with TRBD1. Germline trimming cut 4 bases from V and 4 bases from J; bases unmatched to any gene: 7. This CDR3 is built from 14 residues. CDR1 is SGHDT, CDR2 YYEEEE, per germline. In DNA form, the CDR3 reads TGTGCCAGCAGCCCAGCAGGGGGGAGCTATGGCTACACCTTC. Protein: CASSPAGGSYGYTF. The complete variable domain, with remaining parts taken from reference TRBV5-6 and TRBJ1-2, reads DAGVTQSPTHLIKTRGQQVTLRCSPKSGHDTVSWYQQALGQGPQFIFQYYEEEERQRGNFPDRFSGHQFPNYSSELNVNALLLGDSALYLCASSPAGGSYGYTFGSGTRLTVV.

The CDR3 nucleotides are TGTGCCAGTAGTATCCTTAAAACAGGGAACACTGAAGCTTTCTTT. This sequence encodes CASSILKTGNTEAFF. J is TRBJ1-1 and V is TRBV19, with D perhaps matching TRBD1 (5 bases). The CDR3 totals 15 residues. CDR1 is LNHDA, CDR2 SQIVND, per germline (reference sequence). Trimming removed 3 bases at V and 1 base at J, with 12 bases between.

V gene TRBV7-3 combines with J gene TRBJ1-1; D perhaps matches TRBD1 (5 bases). V was cut by 4 bases and J by 2 bases, with 11 bases left in between. The V gene's germline CDR1 is SGHTA and CDR2 FQGTGA. There are 14 residues in the CDR3. The CDR3 reads CASSSGHGNTEAFF. The CDR3 DNA reads TGTGCCAGCAGCTCCGGACACGGAAACACTGAAGCTTTCTTT.

The V and J genes are TRBV30 and TRBJ2-1; the D gene is possibly TRBD2 (6 bases). The germline V gene encodes CDR1 GTSNPN and CDR2 SVGIG (reference sequence). The CDR3 totals 15 residues. Trimming shortened V by 0 bases and J by 2 bases, and 11 bases separated the two germline ends. The CDR3 here is CAWSVTASAYNEQFF. In DNA, the CDR3 is TGTGCCTGGAGTGTCACGGCTAGCGCCTACAATGAGCAGTTCTTC. The variable domain in full, with the rest retrieved from reference TRBV30 and TRBJ2-1, is SQTIHQWPATLVQPVGSPLSLECTVEGTSNPNLYWYRQAAGRGLQLLFYSVGIGQISSEVPQNLSASRPQDRQFILSSKKLLLSDSGFYLCAWSVTASAYNEQFFGPGTRLTVL.

The CDR3 DNA sequence: TGTGCCAGCAGTGAGGGGCTAGCGGGAGACGCCGGGGAGCTGTTTTTT. This codes for CASSEGLAGDAGELFF. This chain joins TRBV2 and TRBJ2-2; the match to TRBD2 covers 10 bases. CDR3 length: 16 residues. Per germline, CDR1 SNHLY and CDR2 FYNNEI. Trimming took 3 bases from V and 6 from J; bases not matched to a gene: 7.

The genes are TRBV4-3 and TRBJ2-1, with D perhaps matching TRBD1 (6 bases). The CDR3 extends over 16 amino acids. CDR1 is LGHNA, CDR2 YSLEER, per germline. The V gene lost 2 bases and the J gene lost 5 bases, with 16 bases spanning the gap. The CDR3 coding sequence is TGCGCCAGCAGCCAAAACCCAGGGGTGGGGAACAATGAGCAGTTCTTC. Translation gives CASSQNPGVGNNEQFF.

The CDR3 is CASSQVRTGGNYGYTF. CDR3 nucleotides: TGCGCCAGCAGCCAAGTCAGGACAGGGGGAAACTATGGCTACACCTTC. The chain links TRBV4-1 to TRBJ1-2; 10 bases agree with TRBD1. This CDR3 region has 16 residues. The germline gives CDR1 MGHRA, CDR2 YSYEKL. Unmatched junction bases numbered 4, after V lost 1 base and J lost 2 bases.

V and J are TRBV6-5 and TRBJ2-1, with D tentatively TRBD1 (5 bases). The germline CDR1 and CDR2 sequences are MNHEY and SVGAGI. Trimming pared 2 bases from V and 8 bases from J, leaving 10 bases between. This CDR3 spans 13 amino acids. In DNA form, the CDR3 reads TGTGCCAGCAGTTACCGGGCAGGGTATGAGCAGTTCTTC. Amino acid sequence: CASSYRAGYEQFF.

The chain couples TRBV19 to TRBJ1-4, with unresolved D. V was pared by 8 bases and J by 0 bases, with 4 bases between. The CDR3 sequence is 12 residues long. In germline, CDR1 is LNHDA, CDR2 SQIVND (reference sequence). The CDR3 DNA follows: TGTGCCAGTCGCGCAACTAATGAAAAACTGTTTTTT. Translated, it gives CASRATNEKLFF.

This clone was detected only once. This rearrangement joins TRBV10-3 to TRBJ1-1, with 12 bases fitting TRBD1. Germline-derived CDR1 and CDR2 are ENHRY and SYGVKD. The V gene end was trimmed by 9 bases and the J gene end by 4 bases; junction bases not matched to a gene: 12. CDR3 length equals 16 residues. CDR3 amino acids: CAISTGTGGGSTEAFF. The CDR3 nucleotides are TGTGCCATTAGTACCGGGACAGGGGGCGGGAGCACTGAAGCTTTCTTT.

The table lists this clone with a few counts. The chain has TRBV5-6 and TRBJ1-2; D unclear. Trimming shortened V by 4 bases and J by 8 bases, and 15 bases separated the two germline ends. Germline assignment: CDR1 SGHDT and CDR2 YYEEEE. CDR3 length: 13 residues. The CDR3 region is CASSQPPGFGYTF. The CDR3 DNA follows: TGTGCCAGCAGCCAACCCCCGGGGTTCGGCTACACCTTC.

The genes are TRBV4-3 and TRBJ2-2; TRBD1 matches at 9 bases. Germline trimming cut 1 base from V and 7 bases from J; bases unmatched to any gene: 10. CDR3 length: 17 amino acids. Germline V lookup: CDR1 LGHNA, CDR2 YSLEER. The CDR3 here is CASSQVGTGRSIGELFF. Written as DNA, the CDR3 is TGCGCCAGCAGCCAAGTCGGGACAGGGCGGTCCATCGGGGAGCTGTTTTTT.

J is TRBJ1-2 and V is TRBV28; a weak D match, TRBD1 (5 bases). The CDR3 is made up of 14 amino acids. V was shortened by 2 bases and J by 7 bases, with 14 bases between the two germline ends. Germline V gene lookup returns CDR1 MDHEN and CDR2 SYDVKM. The CDR3 loop is CASSLHPSRVGYTF. CDR3 coding DNA: TGTGCCAGCAGTTTACATCCGTCCAGGGTTGGCTACACCTTC.

The chain combines TRBV28 with TRBJ2-1; 10 bases line up with TRBD1. Germline V CDR1 and CDR2: MDHEN, SYDVKM. This CDR3 has 14 residues. V lost 11 bases to trimming and J lost 4 bases; unmatched junction nucleotides: 8. Here the CDR3 reads CAHSRDRGYNEQFF. In DNA form, the CDR3 reads TGTGCCCACTCCCGGGACAGGGGATACAATGAGCAGTTCTTC.

Concerning this clone itself: This sample includes further DNA sequences coding for the same CDR3. The chain recombines TRBV5-1 with TRBJ2-2; no clear D gene. V was clipped by 4 bases and J by 5 bases, with 6 bases between them. Germline CDR1 is SGHRS and CDR2 is YFSETQ. The CDR3 is made up of 12 amino acids. In nucleotides, the CDR3 is TGCGCCAGCAGCCAGAATACCGGGGAGCTGTTTTTT. It codes for CASSQNTGELFF.

This clone was detected only once. V is TRBV25-1 and J is TRBJ1-1; D is unresolved. This CDR3 has 10 amino acids. CDR1 is MGHDK and CDR2 is SYGVNS in the germline V gene. Trimming removed 10 bases from V and 1 base from J, with 4 bases in between. The CDR3 coding sequence is TGTGCCACATGGAACACTGAAGCTTTCTTT. This gives the protein CATWNTEAFF. Full variable domain (rest looked up from reference TRBV25-1 and TRBJ1-1): EADIYQTPRYLVIGTGKKITLECSQTMGHDKMYWYQQDPGMELHLIHYSYGVNSTEKGDLSSESTVSRIRTEHFPLTLESARPSHTSQYLCATWNTEAFFGQGTRLTVV.

J is TRBJ2-1 and V is TRBV5-1; D is perhaps TRBD2 (6 bases). CDR3 length equals 18 residues. Germline lookup yields CDR1 SGHRS and CDR2 YFSETQ. V was cut by 0 bases and J by 5 bases, with 21 bases left in between. CDR3 residues: CASSLGLPLLRGNNEQFF. CDR3 coding DNA: TGCGCCAGCAGCTTGGGCCTACCCCTTTTGCGGGGAAACAATGAGCAGTTCTTC.

This clone was seen a few times. This chain connects TRBV6-5 to TRBJ1-2; 9 positions match TRBD1. Germline V gene lookup returns CDR1 MNHEY and CDR2 SVGAGI. This CDR3 contains 13 residues. V dropped 6 bases and J dropped 7; count of bases not matched to a gene: 6. The CDR3 region is CASSRTGEGGYTF. CDR3 nucleotides: TGTGCCAGCAGCCGGACAGGGGAGGGTGGCTACACCTTC.

The chain has TRBV11-2 and TRBJ2-4; 12 nucleotides align to TRBD2. This CDR3 has 15 amino acids. V was pared by 4 bases and J by 6 bases, with 4 bases of the junction left unmatched. Germline CDR1 and CDR2: SGHAT and FQNNGV. The CDR3 loop reads CASSSSGRGRNIQYF. Written as DNA, the CDR3 is TGTGCCAGCAGCTCTAGCGGGAGGGGGAGAAACATTCAGTACTTC.

This clone was observed once. The chain links TRBV12-5 to TRBJ2-3, with a possible D match to TRBD2 (5 bases). The CDR3 is made up of 13 amino acids. The germline gives CDR1 LGHNT, CDR2 FRNRAP. V lost 3 bases and J lost 6, with 10 bases in between. CDR3 region: CASGFSRRDTQYF. CDR3 sequence (DNA): TGTGCTAGTGGTTTCTCTCGGAGGGATACGCAGTATTTT.

The chain uses TRBV15 and TRBJ1-2, with D perhaps TRBD1 (5 bases). V shed 8 bases and J shed 7 bases, with 17 bases lying between them. The CDR3 has 13 residues. Germline-derived CDR1 and CDR2 are LNHNV and YYDKDF (reference sequence). DNA of the CDR3: TGTGCCACCTTCAACGGGGGGGTGGGTGGCTACACCTTC. This codes for CATFNGGVGGYTF.

V is TRBV7-9 and J is TRBJ1-2; 8 bases fit TRBD1. Looked up from germline, CDR1 is SEHNR and CDR2 is FQNEAQ (reference sequence). This CDR3 is built from 14 residues. The junction had 7 bases not matched to a gene; V was cut back by 5 bases and J by 5 bases. DNA of the CDR3: TGTGCCAGCAGCCCGGACAGGGCGGGGTATGGCTACACCTTC. Translation gives CASSPDRAGYGYTF.

This clone has just one count. The CDR3 bases are TGTGCCAGCAAGGACAGGGCCGAAAATCAGCCCCAGCATTTT. Protein product: CASKDRAENQPQHF. V and J are TRBV2 and TRBJ1-5; TRBD1 matches at 8 bases. Germline-derived CDR1 and CDR2 are SNHLY and FYNNEI. After removal of 7 bases from V and 4 bases from J, the junction contained 6 bases not matched to a gene. The CDR3 has 14 amino acids. The full variable domain, with the rest looked up from reference TRBV2 and TRBJ1-5, is EPEVTQTPSHQVTQMGQEVILRCVPISNHLYFYWYRQILGQKVEFLVSFYNNEISEKSEIFDDQFSVERPDGSNFTLKIRSTKLEDSAMYFCASKDRAENQPQHFGDGTRLSIL.

The rearrangement joins TRBV3-1 (or the pseudogene TRBV3-2) to TRBJ1-6; perhaps TRBD1 as D (5 bases). There are 16 residues in the CDR3. CDR1 is LGHDT, CDR2 YNNKEL, per germline (reference sequence). Trimming left V 4 bases short and J 9 bases short, with 19 bases between. In nucleotides, the CDR3 is TGTGCCAGCAGCCCAAAAAGACAACTTAGGGGTTCACCCCTCCACTTT. Translating gives CASSPKRQLRGSPLHF.